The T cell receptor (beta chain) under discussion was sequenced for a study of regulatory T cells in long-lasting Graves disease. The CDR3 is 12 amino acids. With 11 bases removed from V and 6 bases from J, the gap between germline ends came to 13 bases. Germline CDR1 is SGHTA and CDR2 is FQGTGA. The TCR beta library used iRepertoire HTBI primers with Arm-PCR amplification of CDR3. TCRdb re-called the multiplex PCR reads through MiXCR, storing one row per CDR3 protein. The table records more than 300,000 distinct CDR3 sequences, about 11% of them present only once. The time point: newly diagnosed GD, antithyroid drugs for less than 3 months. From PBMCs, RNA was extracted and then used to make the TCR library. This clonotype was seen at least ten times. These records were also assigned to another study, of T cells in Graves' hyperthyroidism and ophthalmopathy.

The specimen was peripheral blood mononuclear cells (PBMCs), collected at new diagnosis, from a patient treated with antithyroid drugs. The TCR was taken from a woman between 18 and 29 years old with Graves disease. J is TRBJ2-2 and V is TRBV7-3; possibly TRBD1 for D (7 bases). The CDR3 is CAVRGEAGELFF. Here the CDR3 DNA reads TGTGCCGTCAGGGGGGAGGCCGGGGAGCTGTTTTTT. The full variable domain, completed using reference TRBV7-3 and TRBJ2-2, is GAGVSQTPSNKVTEKGKYVELRCDPISGHTALYWYRQSLGQGPEFLIYFQGTGAADDSGLPNDRFFAVRPEGSVSTLKIQRTERGDSAVYLCAVRGEAGELFFGEGSRLTVL.